This T cell receptor beta chain came from a study of CD8 T cells in Susac syndrome. When the RNA was reverse transcribed, random hexamers were used with an input of about 0.5 to 1 ug. The method of amplification for TCR beta CDR3 was immunoSEQ multiplex PCR, covering 54 Vbeta and 13 Jbeta. From the immunoSEQ multiplex PCR reads, TCRdb called clonotypes with MiXCR, one entry per CDR3 protein. The data contain 78,000 or so distinct CDR3 sequences, about 95% of them singletons. The germline V gene has CDR1 SGDLS and CDR2 YYNGEE. The CDR3 has 15 residues. V gave up 3 bases and J gave up 7 bases; unmatched junction bases: 6. Multiple sclerosis controls were treatment-naive patients with stable or active relapsing-remitting disease.

Sequenced material: CD8+ T cells from PBMCs. This chain joins TRBV9 and TRBJ1-4; the match to TRBD1 covers 10 bases. The receptor comes from a human donor with multiple sclerosis. As DNA, the CDR3 is TGTGCCAGCAGCGAGTCCGGGACAGGGGTTGAAAAACTGTTTTTT. Encoded protein: CASSESGTGVEKLFF.